This T cell receptor (beta chain) was identified during a study of control samples from healthy donors and cancer patients. TCRdb's copy holds only in-frame clones and misses some; the assay was immunoSEQ multiplex PCR. The sample lists 98,000 or so clones, roughly three quarters occurring once. This CDR3 contains 14 residues. Per the germline V gene, CDR1 is LGHNT and CDR2 is FRNRAP. The V gene end was trimmed by 5 bases and the J gene end by 4 bases; junction bases not matched to a gene: 4. The origin of this receptor is a woman in her twenties or thirties in good health. V usage is TRBV12-5 and J usage is TRBJ2-1, with TRBD2 matching over 8 bases. The sample comprised blood. DNA of the CDR3: TGTGCTAGTGGTCCGCGGGGGGCTTACAATGAGCAGTTCTTC. Amino acids: CASGPRGAYNEQFF.